A selection of T cell receptor beta chains follows, all from one sample in a study of beta chain features in type 1 diabetes. Sequencing used immunoSEQ multiplex PCR; TCRdb keeps in-frame clones, though not all of them. Here the sample spans 400,000 to 500,000 clones, about 15% being singletons. The sample comprised naive CD4+ T cells from blood. These receptor sequences come from a man in his thirties or forties in good health. Both conserved end residues are part of each CDR3. A D gene is named only where the DNA matches it firmly. Clone size, where shown, is once, few, many, or a class for clones that have expanded.

clone size: many
J gene: TRBJ2-4
D gene: -
V gene: TRBV7-9
CDR3 DNA: TGTGCCAGCAGCGCAGGGGCGGGCAAAAACATTCAGTACTTC
CDR3 protein: CASSAGAGKNIQYF

clone size: -
J gene: TRBJ2-1
D gene: TRBD2
V gene: TRBV19
CDR3 DNA: TGTGCCAGTAGTACCGCCACTAGCGGAACCTACAATGAGCAGTTCTTC
CDR3 protein: CASSTATSGTYNEQFF

clone size: -
J gene: TRBJ2-3
D gene: TRBD2
V gene: TRBV18
CDR3 DNA: TGTGCCAGCTCTCCTAGACTAGCGGGGGGCACAGATACGCAGTATTTT
CDR3 protein: CASSPRLAGGTDTQYF

clone size: few
J gene: TRBJ2-1
D gene: -
V gene: TRBV18
CDR3 DNA: TGTGCCAGCTCATTCTTGTCGGGCTCCTACAATGAGCAGTTCTTC
CDR3 protein: CASSFLSGSYNEQFF

clone size: -
J gene: TRBJ1-2
D gene: TRBD1
V gene: TRBV2
CDR3 DNA: TGTGCCAGCAGGGGACAGGGGGATGGCTACACCTTC
CDR3 protein: CASRGQGDGYTF

clone size: -
J gene: TRBJ1-5
D gene: -
V gene: TRBV29-1
CDR3 DNA: TGCAGCGTTCGACCGACCCAAAATCAGCCCCAGCATTTT
CDR3 protein: CSVRPTQNQPQHF

clone size: few
J gene: TRBJ2-1
D gene: -
V gene: TRBV7-9
CDR3 DNA: TGTGCCAGCAGCTTAACGGAGAGCTCCTACAATGAGCAGTTCTTC
CDR3 protein: CASSLTESSYNEQFF

clone size: -
J gene: TRBJ2-1
D gene: TRBD2
V gene: TRBV9
CDR3 DNA: TGTGCCAGCAGCGTCGGGACTATTTCTCTCGATGAGCAGTTCTTC
CDR3 protein: CASSVGTISLDEQFF

clone size: -
J gene: TRBJ1-5
D gene: -
V gene: TRBV30
CDR3 DNA: TGTGCCTGGAGCGGGGGGTTCAATCAGCCCCAGCATTTT
CDR3 protein: CAWSGGFNQPQHF

clone size: -
J gene: TRBJ2-5
D gene: -
V gene: TRBV1
CDR3 DNA: TGCACCAGCAGCCGCATATTCACGAGCGGGGCCTCCCCTCCCGCTGGAGATGAAGAGACCCAGTACTTC
CDR3 protein: CTSSRIFTSGASPPAGDEETQYF

clone size: few
J gene: TRBJ2-3
D gene: -
V gene: TRBV5-4
CDR3 DNA: TGTGCCAGCAGCTCGAGAAGACTACGCGGTATTTCAGATACGCAGTATTTT
CDR3 protein: CASSSRRLRGISDTQYF

clone size: few
J gene: TRBJ2-4
D gene: -
V gene: TRBV1
CDR3 DNA: TGCACCAGCAGCCAAGAGCCGACTAGCGGGATTACCTTGTGCTTC
CDR3 protein: CTSSQEPTSGITLCF

clone size: few
J gene: TRBJ2-2
D gene: -
V gene: TRBV15
CDR3 DNA: TGTGCCACCAGCAGGGCCCCCTTGAGGACAATAACCGGGGAGCTGTTTTTT
CDR3 protein: CATSRAPLRTITGELFF

clone size: few
J gene: TRBJ2-1
D gene: TRBD2
V gene: TRBV18
CDR3 DNA: TGTGCCAGCTCACCGGGACTAGCGGGAGTAGAGCAGTTCTTC
CDR3 protein: CASSPGLAGVEQFF

clone size: -
J gene: TRBJ2-1
D gene: TRBD2
V gene: TRBV25-1
CDR3 DNA: TGTGCCAGCAGTGCAGCGGGAGGGCCGTCAAATGAGCAGTTCTTC
CDR3 protein: CASSAAGGPSNEQFF

clone size: -
J gene: TRBJ2-4
D gene: -
V gene: TRBV7-8
CDR3 DNA: TGTGCCAGCAGCTTCGGGGCGGGTGGTGGTCAGGCCAAAAACATTCAGTACTTC
CDR3 protein: CASSFGAGGGQAKNIQYF

clone size: -
J gene: TRBJ1-2
D gene: -
V gene: TRBV30
CDR3 DNA: TGTGCCTGGAACTTACAGGGCGCACCTGATGGCTACACCTTC
CDR3 protein: CAWNLQGAPDGYTF

clone size: -
J gene: TRBJ1-6
D gene: TRBD1
V gene: TRBV7-6
CDR3 DNA: TGTGCCAGCAGCTCTCCACCGGGACAGACCCTAGCGGATTCACCCCTCCACTTT
CDR3 protein: CASSSPPGQTLADSPLHF

clone size: few
J gene: TRBJ2-3
D gene: -
V gene: TRBV5-4
CDR3 DNA: TGTGCCAGCAGCTTGTTCACAGATACGCAGTATTTT
CDR3 protein: CASSLFTDTQYF

clone size: few
J gene: TRBJ1-1
D gene: -
V gene: TRBV29-1
CDR3 DNA: TGCAGCGTTGAAGATCGTAGAGCCCAAGCTTTCTTT
CDR3 protein: CSVEDRRAQAFF

clone size: -
J gene: TRBJ1-3
D gene: TRBD1
V gene: TRBV28
CDR3 DNA: TGTGCCAGCAGAGTAGGACAGGGTGGAAACACCATATATTTT
CDR3 protein: CASRVGQGGNTIYF

clone size: few
J gene: TRBJ1-5
D gene: -
V gene: TRBV11-2
CDR3 DNA: TGTGCCAGCAGCTTCGGGGGTAATCAGCCCCAGCATTTT
CDR3 protein: CASSFGGNQPQHF

clone size: -
J gene: TRBJ2-2
D gene: -
V gene: TRBV30
CDR3 DNA: TGTGCCTGGAGTGTACAAGGGTCCGGGGAGCTGTTTTTT
CDR3 protein: CAWSVQGSGELFF

clone size: -
J gene: TRBJ1-1
D gene: -
V gene: TRBV25-1
CDR3 DNA: TGTGCCAGCAGTGCCCTGGGTTACACTGAAGCTTTCTTT
CDR3 protein: CASSALGYTEAFF

clone size: few
J gene: TRBJ2-1
D gene: TRBD2
V gene: TRBV27
CDR3 DNA: TGTGCCAGCAGTTCCACGACTAGCGGGAGGGCAGGTGAGCAGTTCTTC
CDR3 protein: CASSSTTSGRAGEQFF

clone size: few
J gene: TRBJ2-1
D gene: TRBD2
V gene: TRBV4-2
CDR3 DNA: TGTGCCAGCAGCTCCACGGCTGGTAGCGGGACCTACAATGAGCAGTTCTTC
CDR3 protein: CASSSTAGSGTYNEQFF

clone size: few
J gene: TRBJ2-3
D gene: TRBD1
V gene: TRBV7-2
CDR3 DNA: TGTGCCAGCAGCCGACCTGTCAGGGGGCGGTTCACAGATACGCAGTATTTT
CDR3 protein: CASSRPVRGRFTDTQYF

clone size: few
J gene: TRBJ1-1
D gene: -
V gene: TRBV7-9
CDR3 DNA: TGTGCCAGCAGCTTTCTTAACTTT
CDR3 protein: CASSFLNF

clone size: few
J gene: TRBJ2-3
D gene: -
V gene: TRBV18
CDR3 DNA: TGTGCCAGCTCTAGTCCCGGACAGAACACAGATACGCAGTATTTT
CDR3 protein: CASSSPGQNTDTQYF

clone size: -
J gene: TRBJ1-1
D gene: -
V gene: TRBV30
CDR3 DNA: TGTGCCTGGAAGGGCAGGGCGGACACTGAAGCTTTCTTT
CDR3 protein: CAWKGRADTEAFF

clone size: few
J gene: TRBJ2-3
D gene: TRBD2
V gene: TRBV7-6
CDR3 DNA: TGTGCCAGCAGCTTAGGTAGACTAGCGGCGAGCACAGATACGCAGTATTTT
CDR3 protein: CASSLGRLAASTDTQYF

clone size: -
J gene: TRBJ2-3
D gene: -
V gene: TRBV15
CDR3 DNA: TGTGCCACCAGCAGAGGAACAGATACGCAGTATTTT
CDR3 protein: CATSRGTDTQYF

clone size: -
J gene: TRBJ2-3
D gene: -
V gene: TRBV5-1
CDR3 DNA: TGCGCCAGCAGCTTGGCCGATAGGACAGATACGCAGTATTTT
CDR3 protein: CASSLADRTDTQYF

clone size: -
J gene: TRBJ2-5
D gene: -
V gene: TRBV25-1
CDR3 DNA: TGTGCCAGCAGTGGCGGGCGGTCCCAGTACTTC
CDR3 protein: CASSGGRSQYF

clone size: -
J gene: TRBJ2-3
D gene: -
V gene: TRBV14
CDR3 DNA: TGTGCCAGCAGCCCCCAGTTTTCCGGTGGTACGCAGTATTTT
CDR3 protein: CASSPQFSGGTQYF

clone size: few
J gene: TRBJ2-7
D gene: -
V gene: TRBV9
CDR3 DNA: TGTGCCAGCAGCGTCACAGGGTTAGACTACGAGCAGTACTTC
CDR3 protein: CASSVTGLDYEQYF

clone size: -
J gene: TRBJ2-3
D gene: -
V gene: TRBV5-1
CDR3 DNA: TGCGCCAGCTATCACAGGTCAAGCACAGATACGCAGTATTTT
CDR3 protein: CASYHRSSTDTQYF

clone size: -
J gene: TRBJ2-1
D gene: TRBD2
V gene: TRBV4-2
CDR3 DNA: TGTGCCAGCAGCCAAGGAGAGGGACTAGCGGGAGGGGGCTCCTACAATGAGCAGTTCTTC
CDR3 protein: CASSQGEGLAGGGSYNEQFF

clone size: -
J gene: TRBJ2-5
D gene: TRBD2
V gene: TRBV4-3
CDR3 DNA: TGCGCCAGCAGCCCGGGGAGGGGAATAGAGACCCAGTACTTC
CDR3 protein: CASSPGRGIETQYF

clone size: few
J gene: TRBJ2-3
D gene: -
V gene: TRBV4-3
CDR3 DNA: TGCGCCAGCAGCCCGGGGACATCGATGAGCACAGATACGCAGTATTTT
CDR3 protein: CASSPGTSMSTDTQYF

clone size: -
J gene: TRBJ2-5
D gene: -
V gene: TRBV14
CDR3 DNA: TGTGCCAGCAGCCCCATTTTATCTTTGCAAGAGACCCAGTACTTC
CDR3 protein: CASSPILSLQETQYF

clone size: few
J gene: TRBJ2-4
D gene: TRBD2
V gene: TRBV4-2
CDR3 DNA: TGTGCCAGCAGCCAGGGGGAGGGAGATCTAGCCAAAAACATTCAGTACTTC
CDR3 protein: CASSQGEGDLAKNIQYF

clone size: few
J gene: TRBJ2-1
D gene: -
V gene: TRBV7-2
CDR3 DNA: TGTGCCAGCAGCCTGAGACTGGCCCATGAGCAGTTCTTC
CDR3 protein: CASSLRLAHEQFF

clone size: few
J gene: TRBJ1-1
D gene: -
V gene: TRBV9
CDR3 DNA: TGTGCCAGCAGCACCCTAGATAAATCTGAAGCTTTCTTT
CDR3 protein: CASSTLDKSEAFF

clone size: -
J gene: TRBJ2-2
D gene: TRBD2
V gene: TRBV9
CDR3 DNA: TGTGCCAGCAGACGACTCCCGGGACTAGCGGGAGAAGGGGACACCGGGGAGCTGTTTTTT
CDR3 protein: CASRRLPGLAGEGDTGELFF